Listed below are T cell receptor beta chains from one sample, sequenced in a study of shared clonotypes between healthy human individuals. Clones were read by immunoSEQ multiplex PCR, and TCRdb kept only the in-frame ones, dropping some. The repertoire consists of some 1.5 million clones, with approximately 98% occurring once and the leading ten covering 0.4% to 0.55%. The specimen sequenced was naive CD4+ T cells sorted from blood. The source of these receptors is a man in his thirties or forties in good health. Both conserved end residues are part of each CDR3. Each record gives: D gene, J gene, V gene, clone size, CDR3 DNA, CDR3 protein. The D gene is left open where the match is weak. Some rows have no size entry. The others give once, few or many, or a class for an expanded clone.

d_gene: .
j_gene: TRBJ1-5
v_gene: TRBV7-8
abundance: .
CDR3nt: TGTGCCAGCACCTATCGGGGGCGGGATCAGCCCCAGCATTTT
CDR3aa: CASTYRGRDQPQHF

d_gene: TRBD2
j_gene: TRBJ2-1
v_gene: TRBV7-2
abundance: .
CDR3nt: TGTGCCAGCAGCTTAGAACTAGCGGGAGCCCATGAGCAGTTCTTC
CDR3aa: CASSLELAGAHEQFF

d_gene: .
j_gene: TRBJ2-7
v_gene: TRBV28
abundance: .
CDR3nt: TGTGCCAGCAGTTTACTGCAGGGCGAGCAGTACTTC
CDR3aa: CASSLLQGEQYF

d_gene: .
j_gene: TRBJ2-2
v_gene: TRBV7-9
abundance: .
CDR3nt: TGTGCCAGCAGCCTAGGAGGGGGCACCGGGGAGCTGTTTTTT
CDR3aa: CASSLGGGTGELFF

d_gene: TRBD1
j_gene: TRBJ2-7
v_gene: TRBV7-2
abundance: .
CDR3nt: TGTGCCAGCAGCCCCGGGACAGGGGCCCGGTTGGTTTACGAGCAGTACTTC
CDR3aa: CASSPGTGARLVYEQYF

d_gene: .
j_gene: TRBJ2-3
v_gene: TRBV5-1
abundance: .
CDR3nt: TGCGCCAGCAGCGTGGGGTCTACAGATACGCAGTATTTT
CDR3aa: CASSVGSTDTQYF

d_gene: .
j_gene: TRBJ2-2
v_gene: TRBV28
abundance: .
CDR3nt: TGTGCCAGCAAGGGGAGCACAAACACCGGGGAGCTGTTTTTT
CDR3aa: CASKGSTNTGELFF

d_gene: TRBD2
j_gene: TRBJ2-7
v_gene: TRBV9
abundance: .
CDR3nt: TGTGCCAGCAGTCCTAGCGGCCCATACGAGCAGTACTTC
CDR3aa: CASSPSGPYEQYF

d_gene: TRBD1
j_gene: TRBJ2-1
v_gene: TRBV6-6
abundance: .
CDR3nt: TGTGCCAGCAGTGGGGGACAGGGGTCCTACAATGAGCAGTTCTTC
CDR3aa: CASSGGQGSYNEQFF

d_gene: .
j_gene: TRBJ1-4
v_gene: TRBV27
abundance: .
CDR3nt: TGTGCCAGCAGCCCCGGACTCGGGGTGCTTGAAAAACTGTTTTTT
CDR3aa: CASSPGLGVLEKLFF

d_gene: .
j_gene: TRBJ2-7
v_gene: TRBV28
abundance: .
CDR3nt: TGTGCCAGCAGCTTTGGAGGTACCTCCTACGAGCAGTACTTC
CDR3aa: CASSFGGTSYEQYF

d_gene: TRBD2
j_gene: TRBJ2-7
v_gene: TRBV5-4
abundance: .
CDR3nt: TGTGCCAGCAGCTTGTGGTCTAGCGGGAGCCAGCAGTACTTC
CDR3aa: CASSLWSSGSQQYF

d_gene: .
j_gene: TRBJ2-7
v_gene: TRBV7-2
abundance: .
CDR3nt: TGTGCCAGCAGCTTAAGTCACGGGGGTACCTACGAGCAGTACTTC
CDR3aa: CASSLSHGGTYEQYF

d_gene: TRBD1
j_gene: TRBJ2-7
v_gene: TRBV28
abundance: .
CDR3nt: TGTGCCAGCAGTTTAGGTTTGGGACAGATCTACGAGCAGTACTTC
CDR3aa: CASSLGLGQIYEQYF

d_gene: TRBD1
j_gene: TRBJ2-7
v_gene: TRBV6-1
abundance: .
CDR3nt: TGTGCCAGCAGCGAAGGACAGGGGCTCTACGAGCAGTACTTC
CDR3aa: CASSEGQGLYEQYF

d_gene: TRBD1
j_gene: TRBJ1-2
v_gene: TRBV9
abundance: .
CDR3nt: TGTGCCAGCAGCGCCGGAAGGACAGGTTTTAGCTATGGCTACACCTTC
CDR3aa: CASSAGRTGFSYGYTF

d_gene: TRBD1
j_gene: TRBJ2-7
v_gene: TRBV11-3
abundance: .
CDR3nt: TGTGCCAGCAGCTCGGACAGGGTAGGCGAGCAGTACTTC
CDR3aa: CASSSDRVGEQYF

d_gene: .
j_gene: TRBJ2-3
v_gene: TRBV19
abundance: .
CDR3nt: TGTGCCAGTAGGACCGGAACAGATACGCAGTATTTT
CDR3aa: CASRTGTDTQYF

d_gene: TRBD2
j_gene: TRBJ2-7
v_gene: TRBV5-4
abundance: .
CDR3nt: TGTGCCAGCAGCGGAGGACTAGCGGGAGGCTCCTACGAGCAGTACTTC
CDR3aa: CASSGGLAGGSYEQYF

d_gene: .
j_gene: TRBJ2-7
v_gene: TRBV7-9
abundance: .
CDR3nt: TGTGCCAGCAGCTTAAGGATCGGAGCCTACGAGCAGTACTTC
CDR3aa: CASSLRIGAYEQYF

d_gene: .
j_gene: TRBJ1-1
v_gene: TRBV18
abundance: .
CDR3nt: TGTGCCAGCTCACCAAAAACGGTTATGAACACTGAAGCTTTCTTT
CDR3aa: CASSPKTVMNTEAFF

d_gene: TRBD1
j_gene: TRBJ2-7
v_gene: TRBV19
abundance: .
CDR3nt: TGTGCCAGTAGTATAGGGACAGGACGTTCCTACGAGCAGTACTTC
CDR3aa: CASSIGTGRSYEQYF

d_gene: .
j_gene: TRBJ2-7
v_gene: TRBV6-6
abundance: .
CDR3nt: TGTGCCAGCAGTTACAACAGGGATTCCGAGCAGTACTTC
CDR3aa: CASSYNRDSEQYF

d_gene: .
j_gene: TRBJ2-5
v_gene: TRBV5-5
abundance: .
CDR3nt: TGTGCCAGCAGCTCACGAGAGACCCAGTACTTC
CDR3aa: CASSSRETQYF

d_gene: .
j_gene: TRBJ2-2
v_gene: TRBV28
abundance: .
CDR3nt: TGTGCCAGCAGTTCCCACGGCACCGGGGAGCTGTTTTTT
CDR3aa: CASSSHGTGELFF

d_gene: .
j_gene: TRBJ2-5
v_gene: TRBV4-3
abundance: once
CDR3nt: TGCGCCAGCAGCCAAGATTACCGGAAGGGTGGGACGCACCAAGCGCCCCAGTACTTC
CDR3aa: CASSQDYRKGGTHQAPQYF

d_gene: .
j_gene: TRBJ2-7
v_gene: TRBV19
abundance: .
CDR3nt: TGTGCCAGTAGTTCTCGACCCACCTACGAGCAGTACTTC
CDR3aa: CASSSRPTYEQYF

d_gene: TRBD2
j_gene: TRBJ2-1
v_gene: TRBV30
abundance: .
CDR3nt: TGTGCCTGGAGTGTAGAGCGGGGGAATTACAATGAGCAGTTCTTC
CDR3aa: CAWSVERGNYNEQFF

d_gene: .
j_gene: TRBJ1-1
v_gene: TRBV7-3
abundance: .
CDR3nt: TGTGCCAGCAGCCGAGTTGGGAACACTGAAGCTTTCTTT
CDR3aa: CASSRVGNTEAFF

d_gene: .
j_gene: TRBJ2-1
v_gene: TRBV15
abundance: .
CDR3nt: TGTGCCACCAGCTCTGGATCTCTGGCTAGCAACAATGAGCAGTTCTTC
CDR3aa: CATSSGSLASNNEQFF

d_gene: .
j_gene: TRBJ2-7
v_gene: TRBV20-1
abundance: .
CDR3nt: TGCAGTGCTCGCCAGGGCTACGAGCAGTACTTC
CDR3aa: CSARQGYEQYF

d_gene: .
j_gene: TRBJ1-3
v_gene: TRBV19
abundance: .
CDR3nt: TGTGCCAGTACCGAAGTTAAGTCTGGAAACACCATATATTTT
CDR3aa: CASTEVKSGNTIYF

d_gene: .
j_gene: TRBJ1-1
v_gene: TRBV10-2
abundance: once
CDR3nt: TGCGCCAGCAGATTAGGGGACACTGAAGCTTTCTTT
CDR3aa: CASRLGDTEAFF

d_gene: TRBD2
j_gene: TRBJ2-1
v_gene: TRBV28
abundance: .
CDR3nt: TGTGCCAGCACCCAGGGAGGGGCCCTATCCTACAATGAGCAGTTCTTC
CDR3aa: CASTQGGALSYNEQFF

d_gene: .
j_gene: TRBJ1-5
v_gene: TRBV28
abundance: .
CDR3nt: TGTGCCAGCAGTTTTCTTGATAGCAATCAGCCCCAGCATTTT
CDR3aa: CASSFLDSNQPQHF

d_gene: .
j_gene: TRBJ2-7
v_gene: TRBV5-4
abundance: .
CDR3nt: TGTGCCAGCAGCCTGAGAAGCCTCGGCGAGCAGTACTTC
CDR3aa: CASSLRSLGEQYF

d_gene: .
j_gene: TRBJ2-5
v_gene: TRBV20-1
abundance: .
CDR3nt: TGCAGTGCGGGGGTTCTGAAGACCCAGTACTTC
CDR3aa: CSAGVLKTQYF

d_gene: .
j_gene: TRBJ1-5
v_gene: TRBV15
abundance: .
CDR3nt: TGTGCCACCAGCAGCGGGGTTCTTCAGCCCCAGCATTTT
CDR3aa: CATSSGVLQPQHF

d_gene: .
j_gene: TRBJ1-3
v_gene: TRBV11-1
abundance: .
CDR3nt: TGTGCCAGCAGCTTGGTCTCTGGAAACACCATATATTTT
CDR3aa: CASSLVSGNTIYF

d_gene: .
j_gene: TRBJ2-7
v_gene: TRBV7-9
abundance: .
CDR3nt: TGTGCCAGCAGCCCCCTGGACTTC
CDR3aa: CASSPLDF

d_gene: .
j_gene: TRBJ2-7
v_gene: TRBV18
abundance: .
CDR3nt: TGTGCCAGCTCACCGACCCAGGGAGCCTACGAGCAGTACTTC
CDR3aa: CASSPTQGAYEQYF

d_gene: TRBD1
j_gene: TRBJ2-7
v_gene: TRBV7-2
abundance: .
CDR3nt: TGTGCCAGCAGCTTAGGGGGACAGGGTTCCTACGAGCAGTACTTC
CDR3aa: CASSLGGQGSYEQYF

d_gene: .
j_gene: TRBJ2-7
v_gene: TRBV5-1
abundance: .
CDR3nt: TGCGCCAGCAGCTTGTCATCGTCCTACGAGCAGTACTTC
CDR3aa: CASSLSSSYEQYF

d_gene: .
j_gene: TRBJ1-4
v_gene: TRBV7-9
abundance: once
CDR3nt: TGTGCCAGCAGTCCGGGACAACTAACAACTAATGAAAAACTGTTTTTT
CDR3aa: CASSPGQLTTNEKLFF

d_gene: TRBD2
j_gene: TRBJ2-7
v_gene: TRBV10-3
abundance: .
CDR3nt: TGTGCCATCAGCCCTCAGCTGGCGGGAGGAACCTACGAGCAGTACTTC
CDR3aa: CAISPQLAGGTYEQYF

d_gene: TRBD2
j_gene: TRBJ2-7
v_gene: TRBV7-9
abundance: once
CDR3nt: TGTGCCAGCAGCTTATTGGGTACTAGCGGGAAGCAGTACTTC
CDR3aa: CASSLLGTSGKQYF

d_gene: .
j_gene: TRBJ2-1
v_gene: TRBV28
abundance: .
CDR3nt: TGTGCCAGCAGCAGGACTCGGGGTACCTACAATGAGCAGTTCTTC
CDR3aa: CASSRTRGTYNEQFF